The TCR beta chain described here comes from a study of shared clonotypes between healthy human individuals. Findings of the study overall: Clonotype sharing among the donors was expected to vary with sequencing depth.

CD8 cells regarded as naive lacked CD45RO, were positively chosen for CCR7, and omitted terminally differentiated effector memory CD45RA+ cells. Under the authors' procedure: Junction-only sequences produced by ImmunoSEQ had no quality scores, so filtering differed. TCRdb keeps only in-frame clones here, not all; method: immunoSEQ multiplex PCR. That table is the source of V, J and clone size, and D and trimming were worked out from the DNA. The sample has approximately 740,000 clones, 80% to 95% seen once; the top ten hold 24%. V was clipped by 4 bases and J by 9 bases; unmatched bases: 8. The length of the CDR3 is 14 residues. The V gene's germline CDR1 is SEHNR and CDR2 FQNEAQ (reference sequence). Turning to this clone: Its target is not known.

This receptor was taken from a man younger than 40 in good health. The V gene is TRBV7-9, the J gene TRBJ2-4; 8 bases match TRBD1. Material: naive CD8+ T cells sorted from blood. CDR3 nucleotides: TGTGCCAGCAGCTCTGGGGACAGGAGTGGCATTCAGTACTTC. It yields the protein CASSSGDRSGIQYF.